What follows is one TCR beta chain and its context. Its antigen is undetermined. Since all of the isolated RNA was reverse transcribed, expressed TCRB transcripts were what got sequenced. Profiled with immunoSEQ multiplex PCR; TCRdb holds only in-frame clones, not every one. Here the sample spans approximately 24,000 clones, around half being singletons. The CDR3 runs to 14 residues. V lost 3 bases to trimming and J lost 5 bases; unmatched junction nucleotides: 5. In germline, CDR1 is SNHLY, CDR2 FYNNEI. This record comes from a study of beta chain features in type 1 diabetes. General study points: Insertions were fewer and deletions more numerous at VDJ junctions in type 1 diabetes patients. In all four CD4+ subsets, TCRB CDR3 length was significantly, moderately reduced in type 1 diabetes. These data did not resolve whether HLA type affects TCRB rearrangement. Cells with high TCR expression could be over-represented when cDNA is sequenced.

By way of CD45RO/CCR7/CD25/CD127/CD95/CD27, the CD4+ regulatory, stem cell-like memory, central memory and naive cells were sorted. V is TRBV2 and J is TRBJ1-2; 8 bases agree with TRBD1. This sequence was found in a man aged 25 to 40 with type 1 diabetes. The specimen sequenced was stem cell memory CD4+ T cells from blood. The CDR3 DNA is TGTGCCAGCAGTGACAGACAGGGGACGTATGGCTACACCTTC. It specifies CASSDRQGTYGYTF.